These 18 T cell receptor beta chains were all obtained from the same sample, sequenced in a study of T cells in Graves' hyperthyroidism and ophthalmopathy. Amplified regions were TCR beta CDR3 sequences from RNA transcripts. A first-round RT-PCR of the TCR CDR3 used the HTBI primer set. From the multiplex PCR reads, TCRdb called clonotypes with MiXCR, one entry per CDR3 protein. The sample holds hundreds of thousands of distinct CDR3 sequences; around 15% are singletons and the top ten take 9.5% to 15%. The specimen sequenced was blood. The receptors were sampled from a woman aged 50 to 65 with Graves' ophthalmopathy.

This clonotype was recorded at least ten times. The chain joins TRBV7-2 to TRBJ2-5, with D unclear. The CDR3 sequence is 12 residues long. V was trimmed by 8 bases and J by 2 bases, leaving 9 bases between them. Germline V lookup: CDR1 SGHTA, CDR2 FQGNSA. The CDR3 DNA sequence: TGTGCCAGCCTCGGCGCACAAGAGACCCAGTACTTC. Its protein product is CASLGAQETQYF.

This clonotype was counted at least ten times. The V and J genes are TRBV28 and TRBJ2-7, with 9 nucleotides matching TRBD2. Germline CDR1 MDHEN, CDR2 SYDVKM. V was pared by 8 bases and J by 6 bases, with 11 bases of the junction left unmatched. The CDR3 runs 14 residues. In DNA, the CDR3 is TGTGCCAGCCAAGGTAGCGGGAGTTGGAGCGAGCAGTACTTC. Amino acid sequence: CASQGSGSWSEQYF.

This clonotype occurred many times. The DNA of the CDR3 is TGCAGTGCTAGAGCTCGGGACAGAAACCTCTATGGCTACACCTTC. Translation gives CSARARDRNLYGYTF. The chain joins TRBV20-1 to TRBJ1-2; 7 bases map to TRBD1. Germline CDR1 is DFQATT and CDR2 is SNEGSKA (reference sequence). The CDR3 extends over 15 amino acids. V gave up 1 base and J gave up 4 bases; unmatched junction bases: 9.

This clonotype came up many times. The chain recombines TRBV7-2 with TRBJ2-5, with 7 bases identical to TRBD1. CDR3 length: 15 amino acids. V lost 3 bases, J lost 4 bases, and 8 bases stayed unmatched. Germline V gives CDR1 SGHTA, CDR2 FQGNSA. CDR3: CASSLTGTTIETQYF. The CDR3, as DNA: TGTGCCAGCAGCTTGACAGGGACCACAATAGAGACCCAGTACTTC.

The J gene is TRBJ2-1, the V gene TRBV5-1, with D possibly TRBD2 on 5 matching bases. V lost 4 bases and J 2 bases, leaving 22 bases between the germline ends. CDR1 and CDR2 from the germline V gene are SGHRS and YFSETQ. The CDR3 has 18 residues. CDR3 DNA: TGCGCCAGCAGCCCCCGGGGTAGTTTAGCGACGGCCTACAATGAGCAGTTCTTC. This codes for CASSPRGSLATAYNEQFF.

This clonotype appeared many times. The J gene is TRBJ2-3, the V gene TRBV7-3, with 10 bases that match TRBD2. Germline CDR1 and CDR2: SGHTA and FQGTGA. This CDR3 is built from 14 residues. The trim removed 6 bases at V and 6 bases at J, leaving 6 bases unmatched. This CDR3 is CASSLAGEFDTQYF. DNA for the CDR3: TGTGCCAGCAGTCTAGCGGGAGAATTTGATACGCAGTATTTT.

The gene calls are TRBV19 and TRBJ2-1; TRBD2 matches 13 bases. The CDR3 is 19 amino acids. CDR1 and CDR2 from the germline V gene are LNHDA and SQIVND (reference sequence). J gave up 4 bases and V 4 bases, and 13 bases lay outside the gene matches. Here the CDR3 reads CASSRWGTSGIGGYNEQFF. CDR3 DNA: TGTGCCAGTAGTAGGTGGGGGACTAGCGGGATTGGAGGGTACAATGAGCAGTTCTTC.

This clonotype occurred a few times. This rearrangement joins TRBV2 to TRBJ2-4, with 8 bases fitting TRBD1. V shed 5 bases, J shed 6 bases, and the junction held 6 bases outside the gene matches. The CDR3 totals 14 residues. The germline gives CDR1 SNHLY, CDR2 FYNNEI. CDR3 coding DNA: TGTGCCAGCAGTCCCGGGACAGGCATAAACATTCAGTACTTC. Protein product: CASSPGTGINIQYF. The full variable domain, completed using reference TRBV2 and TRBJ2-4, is EPEVTQTPSHQVTQMGQEVILRCVPISNHLYFYWYRQILGQKVEFLVSFYNNEISEKSEIFDDQFSVERPDGSNFTLKIRSTKLEDSAMYFCASSPGTGINIQYFGAGTRLSVL.

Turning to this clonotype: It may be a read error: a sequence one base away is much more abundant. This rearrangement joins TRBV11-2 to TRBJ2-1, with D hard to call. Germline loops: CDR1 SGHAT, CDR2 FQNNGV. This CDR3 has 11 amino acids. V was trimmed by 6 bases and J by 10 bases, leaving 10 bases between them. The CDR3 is CASRSGVEQFF. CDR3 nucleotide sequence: TGTGCCAGCAGGTCCGGAGTCGAGCAGTTCTTC.

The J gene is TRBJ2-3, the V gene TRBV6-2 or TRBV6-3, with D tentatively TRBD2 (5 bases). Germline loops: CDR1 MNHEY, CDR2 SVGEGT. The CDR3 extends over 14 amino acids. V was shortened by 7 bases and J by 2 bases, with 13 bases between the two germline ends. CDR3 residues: CASTLGLNTDTQYF. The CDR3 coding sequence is TGTGCCAGCACCCTAGGACTTAACACAGATACGCAGTATTTT.

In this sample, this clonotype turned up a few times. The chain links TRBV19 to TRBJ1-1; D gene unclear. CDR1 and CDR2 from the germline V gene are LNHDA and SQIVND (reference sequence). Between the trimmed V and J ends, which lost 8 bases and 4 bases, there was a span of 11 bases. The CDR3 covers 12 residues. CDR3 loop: CASAHTSTEAFF. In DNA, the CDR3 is TGTGCCAGTGCTCACACGAGCACTGAAGCTTTCTTT.

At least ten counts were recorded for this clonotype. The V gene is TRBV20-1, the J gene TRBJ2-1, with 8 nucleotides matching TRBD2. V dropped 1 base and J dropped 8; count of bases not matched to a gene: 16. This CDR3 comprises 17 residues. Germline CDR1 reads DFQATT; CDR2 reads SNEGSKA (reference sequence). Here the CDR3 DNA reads TGCAGTGCTAGAGTTTGGAAAGCGGGAGCCCCGGTTGATGAGCAGTTCTTC. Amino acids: CSARVWKAGAPVDEQFF.

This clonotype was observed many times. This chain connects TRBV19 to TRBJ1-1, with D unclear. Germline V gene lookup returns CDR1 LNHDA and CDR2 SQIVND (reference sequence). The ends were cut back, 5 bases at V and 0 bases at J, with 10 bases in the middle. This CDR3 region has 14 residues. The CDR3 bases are TGTGCCAGTAGTCGTGCATTTATGAACACTGAAGCTTTCTTT. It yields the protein CASSRAFMNTEAFF.

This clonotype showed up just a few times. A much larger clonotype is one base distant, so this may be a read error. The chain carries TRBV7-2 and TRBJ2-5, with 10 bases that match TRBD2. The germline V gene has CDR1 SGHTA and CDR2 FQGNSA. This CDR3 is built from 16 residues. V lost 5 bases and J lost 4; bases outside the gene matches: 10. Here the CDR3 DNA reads TGTGCCAGCAGCCCCCGGACTAGCGGACCGCGAGAGACCCAGTACTTC. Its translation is CASSPRTSGPRETQYF.

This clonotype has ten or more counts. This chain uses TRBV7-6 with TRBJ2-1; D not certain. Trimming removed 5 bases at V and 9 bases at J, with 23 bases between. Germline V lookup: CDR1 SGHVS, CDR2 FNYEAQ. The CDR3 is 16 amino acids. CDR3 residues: CASSPAPVTTIGEQFF. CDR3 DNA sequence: TGTGCCAGCAGCCCGGCGCCGGTGACGACGATCGGTGAGCAGTTCTTC.

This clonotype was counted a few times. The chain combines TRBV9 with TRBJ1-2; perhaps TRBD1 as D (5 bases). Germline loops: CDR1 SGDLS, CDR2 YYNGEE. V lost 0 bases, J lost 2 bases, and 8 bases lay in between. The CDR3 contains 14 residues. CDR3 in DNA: TGTGCCAGCAGCGTAGTCCGGGGGAACTATGGCTACACCTTC. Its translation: CASSVVRGNYGYTF.

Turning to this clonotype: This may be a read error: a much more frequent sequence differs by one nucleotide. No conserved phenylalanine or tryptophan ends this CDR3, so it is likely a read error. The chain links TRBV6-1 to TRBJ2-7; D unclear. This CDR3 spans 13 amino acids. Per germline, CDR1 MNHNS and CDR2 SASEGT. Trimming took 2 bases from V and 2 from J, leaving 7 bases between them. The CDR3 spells CASSERQTYEQYL. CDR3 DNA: TGTGCCAGCAGTGAAAGGCAGACCTACGAGCAGTACCTC.

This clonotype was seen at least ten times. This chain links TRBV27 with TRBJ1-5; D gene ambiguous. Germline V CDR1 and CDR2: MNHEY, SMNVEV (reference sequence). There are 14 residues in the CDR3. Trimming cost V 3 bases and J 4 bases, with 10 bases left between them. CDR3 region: CASSFGLPNQPQHF. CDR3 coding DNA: TGTGCCAGCAGTTTCGGACTGCCTAATCAGCCCCAGCATTTT.